This T cell receptor beta chain was captured by sequencing in a study of beta chain features in type 1 diabetes. Across the whole study: Over all samples combined, around 110 million sorted cells were examined. Whole-study results and caveats: Equally in patients and controls, PCR might preferentially amplify shorter templates. Type 1 diabetes patients showed a moderate but significant shortening of TCRB CDR3s in all four CD4+ subsets. cDNA-based reads could over-represent cells with high TCR expression.

Trimming removed 4 bases from V and 4 bases from J, with 17 bases in between. The CDR3 consists of 16 residues. The germline CDR1 and CDR2 sequences are LGHNA and YNFKEQ. Without exception, sorted populations had purity beyond 95%. This clone has just a few counts. Its antigen is currently unknown. Of the isolated RNA, all was reverse transcribed, and so the sequenced material was expressed TCRB transcripts. Repertoires were generated with immunoSEQ multiplex PCR, while TCRdb's copy carries only in-frame clones and drops some. The data show 300,000 or so clones, with roughly an eighth seen just once and 0.015% to 0.02% held by the top ten.

This sequence originates from a man aged 25-45 years with type 1 diabetes. Material: naive CD4+ T cells from blood. V is TRBV4-2 and J is TRBJ2-1; a possible D gene is TRBD2 (6 bases). The chain's CDR3 is CASSRSGANTYNEQFF. The CDR3, as DNA: TGTGCCAGCAGCCGATCGGGAGCTAACACATACAATGAGCAGTTCTTC.